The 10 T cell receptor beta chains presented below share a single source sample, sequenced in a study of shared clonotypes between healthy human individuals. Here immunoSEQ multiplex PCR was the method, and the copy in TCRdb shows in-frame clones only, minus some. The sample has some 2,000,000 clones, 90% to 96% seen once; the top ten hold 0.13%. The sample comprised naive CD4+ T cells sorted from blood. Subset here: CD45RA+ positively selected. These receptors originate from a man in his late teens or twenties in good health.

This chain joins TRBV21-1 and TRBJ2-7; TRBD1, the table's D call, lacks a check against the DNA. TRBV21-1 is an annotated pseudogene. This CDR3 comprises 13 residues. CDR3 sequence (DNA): TGTGCCAGCAGCAAAGGGCCCCCGTCCCAGCAGTACTTC. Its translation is CASSKGPPSQQYF.

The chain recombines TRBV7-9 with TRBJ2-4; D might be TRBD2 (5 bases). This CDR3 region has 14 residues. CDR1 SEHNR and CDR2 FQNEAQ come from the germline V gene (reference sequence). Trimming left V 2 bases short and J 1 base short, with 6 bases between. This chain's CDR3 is CASSLSGAKNIQYF. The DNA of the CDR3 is TGTGCCAGCAGCTTATCGGGGGCCAAAAACATTCAGTACTTC.

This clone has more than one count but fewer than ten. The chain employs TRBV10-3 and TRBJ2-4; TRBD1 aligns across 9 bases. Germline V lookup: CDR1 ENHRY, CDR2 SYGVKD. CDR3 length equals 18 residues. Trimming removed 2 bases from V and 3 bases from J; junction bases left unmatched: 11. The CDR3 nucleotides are TGTGCCATCAGTGAGGGTCTCACAGGGGGCACCCACAAAAACATTCAGTACTTC. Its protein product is CAISEGLTGGTHKNIQYF.

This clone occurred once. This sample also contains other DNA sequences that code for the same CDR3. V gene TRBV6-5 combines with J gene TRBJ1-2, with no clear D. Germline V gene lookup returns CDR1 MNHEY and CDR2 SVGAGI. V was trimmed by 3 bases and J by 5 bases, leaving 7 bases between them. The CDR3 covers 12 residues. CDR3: CASSYIGYGYTF. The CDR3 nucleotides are TGTGCCAGCAGTTATATAGGATATGGCTACACCTTC.

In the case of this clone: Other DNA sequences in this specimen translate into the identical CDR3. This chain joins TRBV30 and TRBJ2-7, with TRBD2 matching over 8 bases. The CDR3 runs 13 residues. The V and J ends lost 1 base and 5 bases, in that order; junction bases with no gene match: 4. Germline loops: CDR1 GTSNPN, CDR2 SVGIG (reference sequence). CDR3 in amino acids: CAWSASGSHEQYF. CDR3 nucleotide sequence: TGTGCCTGGAGTGCGAGCGGGAGCCACGAGCAGTACTTC.

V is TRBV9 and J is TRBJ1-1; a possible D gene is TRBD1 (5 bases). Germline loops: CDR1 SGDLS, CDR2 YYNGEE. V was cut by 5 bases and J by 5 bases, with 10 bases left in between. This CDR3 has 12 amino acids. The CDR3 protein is CASSRRGTEAFF. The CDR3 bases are TGTGCCAGCAGTCGTCGGGGGACTGAAGCTTTCTTT.

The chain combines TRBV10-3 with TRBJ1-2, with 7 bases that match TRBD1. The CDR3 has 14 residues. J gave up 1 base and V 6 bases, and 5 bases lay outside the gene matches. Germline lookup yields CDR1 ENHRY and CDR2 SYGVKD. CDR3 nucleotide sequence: TGTGCCATCAGCCAGGGGGAGAGTAACTATGGCTACACCTTC. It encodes CAISQGESNYGYTF.

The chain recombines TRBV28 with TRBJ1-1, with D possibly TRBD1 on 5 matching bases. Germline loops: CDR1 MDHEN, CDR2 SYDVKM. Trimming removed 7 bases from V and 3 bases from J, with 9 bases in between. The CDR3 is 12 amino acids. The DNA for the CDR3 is TGTGCCAGCAAGGGGCCGCACACTGAAGCTTTCTTT. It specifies CASKGPHTEAFF.

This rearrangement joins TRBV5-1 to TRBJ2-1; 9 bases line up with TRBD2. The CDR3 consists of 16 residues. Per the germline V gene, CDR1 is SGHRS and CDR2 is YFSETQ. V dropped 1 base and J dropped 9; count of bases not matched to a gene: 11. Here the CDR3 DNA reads TGCGCCAGCAGCTTGATCTCCGCGGGAGGGCCCCCTGAGCAGTTCTTC. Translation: CASSLISAGGPPEQFF.

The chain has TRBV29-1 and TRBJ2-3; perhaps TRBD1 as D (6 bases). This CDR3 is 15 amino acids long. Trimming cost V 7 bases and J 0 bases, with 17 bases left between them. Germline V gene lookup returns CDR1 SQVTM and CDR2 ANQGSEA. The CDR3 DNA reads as TGCAGCGCTGACCCAGGGGTAGGAAGCACAGATACGCAGTATTTT. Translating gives CSADPGVGSTDTQYF.